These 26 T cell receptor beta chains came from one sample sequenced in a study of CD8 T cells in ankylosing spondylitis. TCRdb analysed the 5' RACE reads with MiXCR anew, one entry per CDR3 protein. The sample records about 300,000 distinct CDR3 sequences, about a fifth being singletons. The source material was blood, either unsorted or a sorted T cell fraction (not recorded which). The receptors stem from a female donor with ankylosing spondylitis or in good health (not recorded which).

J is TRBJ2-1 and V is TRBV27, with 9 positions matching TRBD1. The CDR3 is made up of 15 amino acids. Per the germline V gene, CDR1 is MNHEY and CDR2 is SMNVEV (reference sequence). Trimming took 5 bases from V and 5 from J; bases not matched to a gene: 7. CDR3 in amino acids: CASSVEGQGHNEQFF. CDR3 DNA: TGTGCCAGCAGTGTAGAGGGACAGGGCCACAATGAGCAGTTCTTC.

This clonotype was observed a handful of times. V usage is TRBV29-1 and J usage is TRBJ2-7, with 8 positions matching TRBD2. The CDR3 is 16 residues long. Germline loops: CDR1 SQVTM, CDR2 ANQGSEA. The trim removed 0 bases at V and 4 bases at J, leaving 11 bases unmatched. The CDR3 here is CSVEDDKRESLYEQYF. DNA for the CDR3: TGCAGCGTTGAAGATGATAAGCGGGAGAGCTTGTACGAGCAGTACTTC.

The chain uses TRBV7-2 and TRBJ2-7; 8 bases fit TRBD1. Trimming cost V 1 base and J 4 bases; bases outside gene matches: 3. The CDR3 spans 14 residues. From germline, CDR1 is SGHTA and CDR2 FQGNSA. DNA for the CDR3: TGTGCCAGCAGCTTAGTAGGACAGGGTTACGAGCAGTACTTC. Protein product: CASSLVGQGYEQYF.

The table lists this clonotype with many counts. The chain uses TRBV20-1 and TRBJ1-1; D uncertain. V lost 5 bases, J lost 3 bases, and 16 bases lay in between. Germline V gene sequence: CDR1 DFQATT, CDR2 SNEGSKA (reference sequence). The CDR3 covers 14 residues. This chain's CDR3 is CSAPRVNPDTEAFF. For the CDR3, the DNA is TGCAGTGCTCCTCGTGTTAACCCCGACACTGAAGCTTTCTTT.

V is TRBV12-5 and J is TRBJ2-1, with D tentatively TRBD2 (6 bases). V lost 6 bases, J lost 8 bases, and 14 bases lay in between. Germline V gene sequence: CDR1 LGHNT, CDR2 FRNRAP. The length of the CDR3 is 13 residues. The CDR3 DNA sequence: TGTGCTAGTGGAATTGGAGGGGAGTATGAGCAGTTCTTC. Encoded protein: CASGIGGEYEQFF.

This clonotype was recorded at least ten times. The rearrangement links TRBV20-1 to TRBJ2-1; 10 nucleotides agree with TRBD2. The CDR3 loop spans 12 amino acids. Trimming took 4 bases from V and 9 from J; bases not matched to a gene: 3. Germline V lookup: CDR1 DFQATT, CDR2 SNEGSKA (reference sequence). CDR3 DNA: TGCAGTGCTACTAGCGGGAGAATTGAGCAGTTCTTC. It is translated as CSATSGRIEQFF.

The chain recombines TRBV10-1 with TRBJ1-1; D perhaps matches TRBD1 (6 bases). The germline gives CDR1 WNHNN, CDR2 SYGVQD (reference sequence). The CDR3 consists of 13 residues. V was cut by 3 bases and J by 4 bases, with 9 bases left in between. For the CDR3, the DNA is TGCGCCAGCAGTGACAGGGGTATCACTGAAGCTTTCTTT. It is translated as CASSDRGITEAFF.

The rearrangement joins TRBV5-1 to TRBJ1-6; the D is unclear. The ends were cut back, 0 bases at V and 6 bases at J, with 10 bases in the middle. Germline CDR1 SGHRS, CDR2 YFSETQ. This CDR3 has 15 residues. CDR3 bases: TGCGCCAGCAGCTTGGATGGGAATATTAATTCACCCCTCCACTTT. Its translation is CASSLDGNINSPLHF.

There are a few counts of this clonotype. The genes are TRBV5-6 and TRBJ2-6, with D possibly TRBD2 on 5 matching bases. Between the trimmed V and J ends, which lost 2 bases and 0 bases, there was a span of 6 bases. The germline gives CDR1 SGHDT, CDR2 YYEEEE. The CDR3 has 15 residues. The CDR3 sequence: CASSFEGSGANVLTF. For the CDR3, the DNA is TGTGCCAGCAGCTTCGAGGGCTCTGGGGCCAACGTCCTGACTTTC.

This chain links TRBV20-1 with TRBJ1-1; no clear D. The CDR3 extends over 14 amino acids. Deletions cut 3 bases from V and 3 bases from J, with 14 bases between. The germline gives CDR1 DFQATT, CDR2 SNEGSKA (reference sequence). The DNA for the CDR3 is TGCAGTGCTAGTTCACCACTAGGGTACACTGAAGCTTTCTTT. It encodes CSASSPLGYTEAFF.

CDR3 loop: CASSQATGDTDTQYF. In DNA, the CDR3 is TGCGCCAGCAGCCAAGCGACAGGGGACACAGATACGCAGTATTTT. This chain uses TRBV4-3 with TRBJ2-3; 8 bases are shared with TRBD1. There are 15 residues in the CDR3. Germline-derived CDR1 and CDR2 are LGHNA and YSLEER. V trimming: 1 base; J trimming: 2 bases; junction bases outside the gene matches: 2.

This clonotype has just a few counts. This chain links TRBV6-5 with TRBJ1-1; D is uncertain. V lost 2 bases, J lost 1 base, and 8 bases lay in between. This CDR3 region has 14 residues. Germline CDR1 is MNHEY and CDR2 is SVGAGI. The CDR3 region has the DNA TGTGCCAGCAGTTACACCTTAACGAACACTGAAGCTTTCTTT. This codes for CASSYTLTNTEAFF.

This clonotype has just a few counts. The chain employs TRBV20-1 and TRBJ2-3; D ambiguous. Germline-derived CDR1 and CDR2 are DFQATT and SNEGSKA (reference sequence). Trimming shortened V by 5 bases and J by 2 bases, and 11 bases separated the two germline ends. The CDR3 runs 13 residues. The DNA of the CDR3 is TGCAGTGCTCGAGGACCATTCACAGATACGCAGTATTTT. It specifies CSARGPFTDTQYF.

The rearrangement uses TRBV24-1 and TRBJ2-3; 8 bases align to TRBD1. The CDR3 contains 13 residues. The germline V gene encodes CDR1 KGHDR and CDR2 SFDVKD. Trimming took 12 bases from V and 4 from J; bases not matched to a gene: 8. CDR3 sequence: CAPPRDRSDTQYF. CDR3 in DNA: TGTGCCCCTCCCCGGGACAGGTCAGATACGCAGTATTTT.

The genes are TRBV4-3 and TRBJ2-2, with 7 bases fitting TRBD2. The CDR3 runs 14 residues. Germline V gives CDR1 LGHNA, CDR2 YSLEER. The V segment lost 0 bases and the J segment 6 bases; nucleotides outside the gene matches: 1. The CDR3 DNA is TGCGCCAGCAGCCAAGATCGGGGGGCCGGGGAGCTGTTTTTT. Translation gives CASSQDRGAGELFF.

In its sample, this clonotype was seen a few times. Written as DNA, the CDR3 is TGTGCCATCACCCAGTGGGGGAACACTGAAGCTTTCTTT. It encodes CAITQWGNTEAFF. The V call is TRBV10-3, the J call TRBJ1-1; D remains unclear. Per the germline V gene, CDR1 is ENHRY and CDR2 is SYGVKD. V shed 7 bases and J shed 1 base, with 10 bases lying between them. CDR3 length: 13 residues.

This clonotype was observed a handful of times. CDR3 protein: CAWSPGTLGEQYF. CDR3 DNA: TGTGCCTGGAGCCCCGGGACCTTGGGCGAGCAGTACTTC. This chain connects TRBV30 to TRBJ2-7; D assignment may be TRBD1 or TRBD2 (5 bases each). Trimming took 3 bases from V and 6 from J, leaving 15 bases between them. The length of the CDR3 is 13 residues. Germline V gene sequence: CDR1 GTSNPN, CDR2 SVGIG (reference sequence). The full variable domain, in which reference TRBV30 and TRBJ2-7 provide the parts outside the CDR3, is SQTIHQWPATLVQPVGSPLSLECTVEGTSNPNLYWYRQAAGRGLQLLFYSVGIGQISSEVPQNLSASRPQDRQFILSSKKLLLSDSGFYLCAWSPGTLGEQYFGPGTRLTVT.

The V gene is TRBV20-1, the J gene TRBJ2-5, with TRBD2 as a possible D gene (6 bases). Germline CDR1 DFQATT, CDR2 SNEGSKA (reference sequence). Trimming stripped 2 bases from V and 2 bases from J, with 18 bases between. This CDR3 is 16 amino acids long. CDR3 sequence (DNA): TGCAGTGCTAGATGGCTTTTTGGCGGGGCTCAAGAGACCCAGTACTTC. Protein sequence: CSARWLFGGAQETQYF.

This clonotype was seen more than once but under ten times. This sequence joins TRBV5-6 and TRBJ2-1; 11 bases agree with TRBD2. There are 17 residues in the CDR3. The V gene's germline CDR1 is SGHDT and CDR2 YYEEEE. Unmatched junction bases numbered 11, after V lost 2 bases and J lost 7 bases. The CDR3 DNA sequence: TGTGCCAGCAGCTTTCGGGTAGCGGGAGGGCCGGGGAATGAGCAGTTCTTC. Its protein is CASSFRVAGGPGNEQFF.

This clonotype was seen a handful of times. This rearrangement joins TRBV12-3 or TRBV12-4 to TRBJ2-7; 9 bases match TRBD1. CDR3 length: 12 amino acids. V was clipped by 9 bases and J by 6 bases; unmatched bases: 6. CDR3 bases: TGTGCCAGTAAGGGACAGGGACCCGAGCAGTACTTC. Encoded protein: CASKGQGPEQYF.

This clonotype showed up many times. The CDR3 loop is CASSPRIYAGELFF. The CDR3 coding sequence is TGTGCCAGCAGTCCCCGCATCTACGCCGGGGAGCTGTTTTTT. The rearrangement uses TRBV12-3 or TRBV12-4 and TRBJ2-2; D is unresolved. The CDR3 spans 14 residues. V lost 5 bases and J lost 6, with 13 bases in between.

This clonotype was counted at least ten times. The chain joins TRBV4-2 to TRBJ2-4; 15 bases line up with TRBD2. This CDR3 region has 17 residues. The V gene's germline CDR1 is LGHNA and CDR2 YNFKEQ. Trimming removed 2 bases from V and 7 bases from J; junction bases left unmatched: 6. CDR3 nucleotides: TGTGCCAGCAGCCAAATCGGGACTAGCGGGAGGCGGAACATTCAGTACTTC. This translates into CASSQIGTSGRRNIQYF.

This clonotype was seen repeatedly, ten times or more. The CDR3, as DNA: TGTGCCAGCAGCCGTGACAGGGACTACGAGCAGTACTTC. Its protein is CASSRDRDYEQYF. The genes are TRBV6-1 and TRBJ2-7, with TRBD1 matching over 7 bases. The CDR3 extends over 13 amino acids. Germline CDR1 reads MNHNS; CDR2 reads SASEGT. V lost 6 bases, J lost 3 bases, and 5 bases stayed unmatched.

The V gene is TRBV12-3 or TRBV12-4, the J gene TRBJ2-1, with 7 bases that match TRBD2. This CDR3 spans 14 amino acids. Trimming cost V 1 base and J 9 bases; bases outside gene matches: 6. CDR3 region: CASSLGREPSEQFF. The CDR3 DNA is TGTGCCAGCAGTTTAGGGCGGGAGCCGAGTGAGCAGTTCTTC.

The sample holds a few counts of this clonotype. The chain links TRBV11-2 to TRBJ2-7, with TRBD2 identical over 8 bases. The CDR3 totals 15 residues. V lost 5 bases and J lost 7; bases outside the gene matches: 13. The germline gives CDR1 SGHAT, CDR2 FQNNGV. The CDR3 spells CASSRSGSGPREQYF. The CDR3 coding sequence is TGTGCCAGCAGCAGAAGCGGGAGCGGCCCCAGGGAGCAGTACTTC.

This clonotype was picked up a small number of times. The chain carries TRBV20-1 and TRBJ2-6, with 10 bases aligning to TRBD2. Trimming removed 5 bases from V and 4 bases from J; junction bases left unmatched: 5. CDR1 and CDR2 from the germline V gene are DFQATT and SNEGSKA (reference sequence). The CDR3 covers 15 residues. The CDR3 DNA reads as TGCAGTGCTTCGCTAGCGGGAGCCGGGGCCAACGTCCTGACTTTC. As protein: CSASLAGAGANVLTF.